These T cell receptor beta chains were read from a single sample in a study of blood T cell repertoires in COVID-19. Profiling relied on immunoSEQ multiplex PCR, and the TCRdb table lists in-frame clones only, not all of them. The repertoire has 200,000 to 250,000 clones, roughly 91% of them found once; the top ten carry roughly 7.2%. Material for sequencing was PBMCs or T cells enriched from blood (not recorded which). These receptor sequences come from a man aged 25-45 years in a cohort exposed to, infected with or recovered from COVID-19 (not recorded which). Each CDR3 is given with its conserved first and last residue. Each record gives: J gene, V gene, CDR3 protein.

TRBJ1-6	TRBV6-5	CATGQGVLDNSPLHF
TRBJ1-2	TRBV5-1	CASSLDNTGVTGYTF
TRBJ2-7	TRBV15	CATSTAASGRRYEQYF
TRBJ2-3	TRBV9	CASSSNVGGGTDTQYF
TRBJ1-1	TRBV19	CASSIRGMGTEAFF
TRBJ1-4	TRBV7-9	CASSLVLGEKLFF
TRBJ2-7	TRBV27	CASRRPGVSYEQYF
TRBJ1-2	TRBV28	CASSLDSGRNGYTF
TRBJ2-1	TRBV13	CASSLSLRELAGGLANEQFF
TRBJ1-4	TRBV19	CASSIIGTGEEEKLFF
TRBJ2-3	TRBV7-6	CASSLFLASGSSDTQYF
TRBJ2-5	TRBV2	CASHLETQYF
TRBJ2-7	TRBV5-6	CASSWRGNTDEQYF
TRBJ2-1	TRBV4-2	CASSQGGLLEQFF
TRBJ1-1	TRBV7-9	CASSKIAEEFEAFF
TRBJ2-1	TRBV6-1	CASSEWQGTYNEQFF
TRBJ2-7	TRBV18	CASSPLQGQGIYEQYF
TRBJ1-5	TRBV6-5	CAGTDAPGNQPQHF
TRBJ2-7	TRBV5-1	CASSQNTHSSYEQYF
TRBJ1-1	TRBV9	CASSQGQVNTEAFF
TRBJ1-3	TRBV11-2	CASSFSRDTIYF
TRBJ2-1	TRBV7-9	CASRRGAGTPYNEQFF
TRBJ2-5	TRBV6-2/TRBV6-3	CASSSTSGSRRTQYF
TRBJ2-2	TRBV25-1	CASSDYRGLLAGELFF
TRBJ1-2	TRBV25-1	CASSSPGQTKGWYTF
TRBJ1-1	TRBV5-5	CASRGQGNTEAFF